One and the same sample provided the 4 T cell receptor beta chains below, sequenced in a study of blood T cell repertoires in COVID-19. Sequencing used immunoSEQ multiplex PCR; TCRdb keeps in-frame clones, though not all of them. The repertoire holds approximately 120,000 clones, with 85% to 90% as singletons. Sequenced material: peripheral blood. These receptors were collected from a human donor in a cohort sampled during active COVID-19.

This chain connects TRBV11-1 to TRBJ1-1; D remains unclear. The V end was cut by 5 bases, the J end by 4 bases, with 11 bases between. The CDR3 covers 13 residues. Germline V CDR1 and CDR2: SGHAT, FQDESV (reference sequence). In nucleotides, the CDR3 is TGTGCCAGCAGCCGGTCATCGGGCACTGAAGCTTTCTTT. Protein product: CASSRSSGTEAFF.

The chain combines TRBV27 with TRBJ2-1; no firm D call. Germline CDR1 MNHEY, CDR2 SMNVEV (reference sequence). The CDR3 spans 12 residues. The ends were cut back, 7 bases at V and 6 bases at J, with 10 bases in the middle. CDR3 amino acids: CASINFGNEQFF. The CDR3 nucleotides read TGTGCCAGCATAAACTTCGGCAATGAGCAGTTCTTC.

V is TRBV2 and J is TRBJ2-3; D is perhaps TRBD2 (6 bases). The CDR3 is made up of 13 amino acids. Germline V lookup: CDR1 SNHLY, CDR2 FYNNEI. V lost 9 bases to trimming and J lost 0 bases, with 10 bases between them. CDR3 nucleotide sequence: TGTGCCAGTGGGGGGATCAGCACAGATACGCAGTATTTT. It yields the protein CASGGISTDTQYF.

The chain combines TRBV19 with TRBJ1-6, with TRBD1 matching over 10 bases. This CDR3 comprises 14 residues. Unmatched junction bases numbered 3, after V lost 9 bases and J lost 4 bases. CDR1 is LNHDA and CDR2 is SQIVND in the germline V gene (reference sequence). The chain's CDR3 is CASGDRGYNSPLHF. The CDR3 coding sequence is TGTGCCAGCGGGGACAGGGGATATAATTCACCCCTCCACTTT. The variable domain in full, completed from reference TRBV19 and TRBJ1-6, reads DGGITQSPKYLFRKEGQNVTLSCEQNLNHDAMYWYRQDPGQGLRLIYYSQIVNDFQKGDIAEGYSVSREKKESFPLTVTSAQKNPTAFYLCASGDRGYNSPLHFGNGTRLTVT.